This TCR beta chain was recorded in a study of blood T cell repertoires in COVID-19. This table comes from immunoSEQ multiplex PCR, and its TCRdb copy is limited to in-frame clones, with some not included. This sample has 110,000 or so clones, with 85% found just once. Germline assignment: CDR1 SGHNT and CDR2 YENEEA. V was pared by 5 bases and J by 3 bases, with 9 bases of the junction left unmatched. There are 16 residues in the CDR3. This receptor was identified in a human donor in a cohort sampled during active COVID-19. The sequenced material came from peripheral blood. The rearrangement uses TRBV11-3 and TRBJ2-1; 8 positions match TRBD2. This CDR3 is CASSPQAGGNYNEQFF. In DNA, the CDR3 is TGTGCCAGCAGCCCCCAGGCGGGGGGTAACTACAATGAGCAGTTCTTC. The whole variable domain, remainder taken from reference TRBV11-3 and TRBJ2-1, is EAGVVQSPRYKIIEKKQPVAFWCNPISGHNTLYWYLQNLGQGPELLIRYENEEAVDDSQLPKDRFSAERLKGVDSTLKIQPAELGDSAVYLCASSPQAGGNYNEQFFGPGTRLTVL.